This TCR beta chain emerged from a study of blood T cells in healthy people across ages. Study observations and caveats: As age increased, TCR beta diversity per million T cells fell in a roughly linear fashion.

The CDR3 length is 12 residues. V shed 4 bases and J shed 4 bases, with 6 bases lying between them. Alongside a J-beta primer mix, a sample-barcoded 5' primer served in a second PCR lasting about 7 to 12 cycles. Each cDNA molecule carried a tag from a template-switch adaptor that contained 12 random nucleotides. TCRdb redid the calling of the 5' RACE reads with MiXCR, one entry per CDR3 protein. The sample holds some 320,000 distinct CDR3 sequences, around 30% seen once. Staff drew 8 to 10 milliliters of peripheral blood from each donor. The authors isolated at least 6 million PBMCs per sample. A remark on this clonotype: The antigen remains undetermined.

The sample taken for sequencing was blood. This sequence originates from a woman aged 70-85 years in good health. This chain links TRBV12-3 or TRBV12-4 with TRBJ2-3; D not certain. The CDR3 is CASSSFADTQYF. The DNA for the CDR3 is TGTGCCAGCAGTTCGTTCGCAGATACGCAGTATTTT.